This entry concerns a single TCR beta chain. The antigen remains undetermined. CDR1 is MNHEY, CDR2 SVGAGI, per germline. V lost 6 bases, J lost 4 bases, and 15 bases lay in between. This CDR3 contains 15 residues. The record originates from a study of cytomegalovirus exposure and HLA in healthy donors. Study-wide findings and caveats: Rates of TCR association differed by HLA locus in a later analysis, with DRB1 highest and HLA-C lowest.

The PCR employed 60 Vbeta primers together with 13 Jbeta primers. The method was immunoSEQ multiplex PCR; TCRdb's version includes in-frame clones alone and lacks a portion of them. The table lists approximately 110,000 clones, around 82% of them singletons. This sequence originates from a man aged 35 to 55 in good health and CMV-seronegative. Input material: PBMCs. V usage is TRBV6-5 and J usage is TRBJ1-4; no firm D call. The chain's CDR3 is CASSLKLGVNEKLFF. The CDR3 bases are TGTGCCAGCAGCCTTAAACTAGGAGTTAATGAAAAACTGTTTTTT.